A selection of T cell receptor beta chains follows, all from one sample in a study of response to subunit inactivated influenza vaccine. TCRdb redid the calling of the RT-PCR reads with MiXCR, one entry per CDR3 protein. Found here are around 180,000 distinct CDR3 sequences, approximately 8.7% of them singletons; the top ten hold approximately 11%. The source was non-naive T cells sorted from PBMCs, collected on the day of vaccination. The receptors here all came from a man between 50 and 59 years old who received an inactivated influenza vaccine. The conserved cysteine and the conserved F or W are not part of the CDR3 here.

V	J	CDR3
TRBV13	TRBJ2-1	ASSTRGGRGEQF
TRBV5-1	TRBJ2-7	ASSSGPSGSSYEQY
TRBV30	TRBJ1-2	AWSRRGQGASGYT
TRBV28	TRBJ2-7	ASSWSALAEQY
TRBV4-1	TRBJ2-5	ASSHMGVADQY
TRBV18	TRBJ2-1	ASSPPSSGIGNEQF
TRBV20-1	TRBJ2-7	SAPGQSSYEQY
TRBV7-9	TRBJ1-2	ASSLVALGYGYT
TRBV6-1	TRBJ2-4	ASTRDLTAKNIQY
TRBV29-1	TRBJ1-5	SAAEGGGQPQH
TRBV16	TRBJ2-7	ASSHNPDAPGQPYEQY
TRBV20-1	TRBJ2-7	SAFGPGTSLEQY
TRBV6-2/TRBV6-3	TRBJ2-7	ATQPRGQKASYEQY
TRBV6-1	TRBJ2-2	ASSHSGVDTGELF
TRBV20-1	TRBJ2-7	SATRPGLAGGGEQY
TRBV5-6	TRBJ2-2	AMGLQVTGELF
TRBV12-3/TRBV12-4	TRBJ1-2	ASSLGRNYGYT
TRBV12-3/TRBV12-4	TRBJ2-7	ASSLTGGSYEQY
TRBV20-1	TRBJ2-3	SAREGRDTQY
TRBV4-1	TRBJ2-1	ASSQLAGGRSYNEQF
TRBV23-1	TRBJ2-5	ASRIQGGETQY
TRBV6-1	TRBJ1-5	ASSESRMNQPQH